One and the same sample provided the 14 T cell receptor beta chains below, sequenced in a study of CD8+ T cells in alopecia areata. Specified treatment: oral pan-JAK inhibitor, 5-10 mg twice daily. The sequencing template was cDNA reverse transcribed from extracted RNA. The repertoire was sequenced with immunoSEQ multiplex PCR; TCRdb's copy has only in-frame clones and lacks some. The sample carries more than 90,000 clones, about 60% recorded once. Sequenced here: CD8+ T cells sorted from blood, sampled at week 24, from a patient treated with tofacitinib. The receptor source for this set is a human donor with alopecia areata.

J is TRBJ2-7 and V is TRBV29-1, with a possible D match to TRBD1 (7 bases). The V end was cut by 0 bases, the J end by 3 bases, with 15 bases between. This CDR3 spans 15 amino acids. Per the germline V gene, CDR1 is SQVTM and CDR2 is ANQGSEA. In nucleotides, the CDR3 is TGCAGCGTTGAAGATCCTCAGGGGGAGGTCTACGAGCAGTACTTC. Translation gives CSVEDPQGEVYEQYF.

Only a few counts were recorded for this clone. The chain has TRBV25-1 and TRBJ1-1; the D gene is possibly TRBD1 (5 bases). Looked up from germline, CDR1 is MGHDK and CDR2 is SYGVNS. V lost 0 bases and J lost 6, with 17 bases in between. CDR3 size: 16 residues. The CDR3 nucleotides read TGTGCCAGCAGTGAATATAAAGGCGGGGCAGCGCCTGAAGCTTTCTTT. This codes for CASSEYKGGAAPEAFF.

This rearrangement joins TRBV5-6 to TRBJ2-7; D may be TRBD1 (5 bases). CDR3 length: 14 residues. Germline V gene sequence: CDR1 SGHDT, CDR2 YYEEEE. V lost 3 bases and J lost 6, with 16 bases in between. DNA for the CDR3: TGTGCCAGCAGCTCCGACCTAGGGGCCCTCGAGCAGTACTTC. Its translation is CASSSDLGALEQYF. Together with reference TRBV5-6 and TRBJ2-7, the CDR3 gives the full variable domain: DAGVTQSPTHLIKTRGQQVTLRCSPKSGHDTVSWYQQALGQGPQFIFQYYEEEERQRGNFPDRFSGHQFPNYSSELNVNALLLGDSALYLCASSSDLGALEQYFGPGTRLTVT.

The genes are TRBV5-1 and TRBJ2-2; 12 nucleotides match TRBD1. From germline, CDR1 is SGHRS and CDR2 YFSETQ. Unmatched junction bases numbered 9, after V lost 0 bases and J lost 6 bases. The CDR3 is 18 amino acids. The CDR3 DNA follows: TGCGCCAGCAGCTTGGTAAAGGGACAGGGGGCCATGTCCGGGGAGCTGTTTTTT. It translates to CASSLVKGQGAMSGELFF.

The gene calls are TRBV27 and TRBJ2-5; 13 bases are a match to TRBD2. Germline assignment: CDR1 MNHEY and CDR2 SMNVEV (reference sequence). Trimming removed 4 bases from V and 5 bases from J; junction bases left unmatched: 4. The CDR3 spans 15 residues. The DNA for the CDR3 is TGTGCCAGCAGTTCCGGGACTAGCGGGGTGGAGACCCAGTACTTC. This sequence encodes CASSSGTSGVETQYF.

The chain carries TRBV13 and TRBJ2-7, with 7 positions matching TRBD1. Germline CDR1 is PRHDT and CDR2 is FYEKMQ (reference sequence). The junction had 3 bases not matched to a gene; V was cut back by 5 bases and J by 2 bases. The CDR3 length is 13 residues. The CDR3 sequence: CASSPGQTYEQYF. The CDR3 DNA is TGTGCCAGCAGCCCGGGACAGACCTACGAGCAGTACTTC.

This chain joins TRBV7-6 and TRBJ2-5, with a weak D call TRBD2 (7 bases). V lost 6 bases and J lost 5, with 19 bases in between. The CDR3 has 15 residues. The germline V gene encodes CDR1 SGHVS and CDR2 FNYEAQ. This CDR3 reads CASRAWGGISETQYF. The CDR3 nucleotides are TGTGCCAGCAGGGCATGGGGGGGCATCTCCGAGACCCAGTACTTC.

The V call is TRBV27, the J call TRBJ2-5; D gene unclear. Per the germline V gene, CDR1 is MNHEY and CDR2 is SMNVEV (reference sequence). V lost 2 bases to trimming and J lost 5 bases, with 9 bases between them. The CDR3 is made up of 13 amino acids. Here the CDR3 DNA reads TGTGCCAGCAGTTTAGATAGCTTGGAGACCCAGTACTTC. Translating it yields CASSLDSLETQYF.

The V and J genes are TRBV4-3 and TRBJ2-7; no reliable D call. CDR1 and CDR2 from the germline V gene are LGHNA and YSLEER. V lost 4 bases and J 0 bases, leaving 19 bases between the germline ends. There are 17 residues in the CDR3. The CDR3 DNA is TGCGCCAGCAGCCCGATCTTCTGGGGATCGTACTCCTACGAGCAGTACTTC. This codes for CASSPIFWGSYSYEQYF.

The rearrangement joins TRBV6-5 to TRBJ2-1; no firm D call. V was trimmed by 3 bases and J by 8 bases, leaving 14 bases between them. CDR3 size: 14 residues. Germline V gene data show CDR1 as MNHEY and CDR2 as SVGAGI. The CDR3 nucleotides read TGTGCCAGCAGTTATAATCCCCAGTCCCATGAGCAGTTCTTC. Translating it yields CASSYNPQSHEQFF.

The chain couples TRBV7-9 to TRBJ2-7, with no clear D. This CDR3 has 13 amino acids. V shed 5 bases and J shed 7 bases, with 15 bases lying between them. Germline V gene data show CDR1 as SEHNR and CDR2 as FQNEAQ (reference sequence). The CDR3 DNA reads TGTGCCAGCAGCCCCTGGACGGAAGGGGAGCAGTACTTC. Amino acid sequence: CASSPWTEGEQYF.

This chain connects TRBV4-1 to TRBJ1-1, with D possibly being TRBD1 (6 bases). The germline gives CDR1 MGHRA, CDR2 YSYEKL. The CDR3 is 18 residues long. V lost 0 bases and J lost 0, with 17 bases in between. The CDR3: CASSQENLDSIMNTEAFF. The CDR3, as DNA: TGCGCCAGCAGCCAAGAAAACCTGGACAGTATCATGAACACTGAAGCTTTCTTT.

This chain joins TRBV6-5 and TRBJ1-5, with 7 bases identical to TRBD1. Per the germline V gene, CDR1 is MNHEY and CDR2 is SVGAGI. The CDR3 extends over 15 amino acids. V trimming: 8 bases; J trimming: 3 bases; junction bases outside the gene matches: 10. The CDR3 DNA sequence: TGTGCCAGCGGGGAGACAGGGTTTAACAATCAGCCCCAGCATTTT. As protein: CASGETGFNNQPQHF.

The J gene is TRBJ2-5, the V gene TRBV29-1; D call uncertain. The end of the DNA is better explained by TRBJ2-7, so the J call may be wrong. The CDR3 runs to 14 residues. Germline CDR1 reads SQVTM; CDR2 reads ANQGSEA. The CDR3 spells CSVEDTEDPHEQYF. The CDR3 DNA sequence: TGCAGCGTTGAAGACACTGAAGACCCCCACGAGCAGTACTTC.